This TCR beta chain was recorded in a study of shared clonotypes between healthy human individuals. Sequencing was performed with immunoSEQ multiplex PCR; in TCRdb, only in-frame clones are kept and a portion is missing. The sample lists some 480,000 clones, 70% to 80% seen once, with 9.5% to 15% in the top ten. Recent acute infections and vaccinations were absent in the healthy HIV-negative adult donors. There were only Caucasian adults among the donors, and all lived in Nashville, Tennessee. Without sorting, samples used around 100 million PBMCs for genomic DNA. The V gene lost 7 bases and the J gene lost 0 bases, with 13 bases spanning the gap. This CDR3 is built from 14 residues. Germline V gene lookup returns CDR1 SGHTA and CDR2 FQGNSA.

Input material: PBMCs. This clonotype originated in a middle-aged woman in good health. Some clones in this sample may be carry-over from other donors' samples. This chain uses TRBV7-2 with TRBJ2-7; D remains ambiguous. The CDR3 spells CASKQTLSSYEQYF. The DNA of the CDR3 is TGTGCCAGCAAGCAGACACTGAGCTCCTACGAGCAGTACTTC.